Following are 8 T cell receptor beta chains from one sample sequenced in a study of radiotherapy plus CTLA-4 blockade in lung cancer. Produced via immunoSEQ multiplex PCR; TCRdb's table is partial and in-frame only. The sample lists 95,000 to 150,000 clones, 90% seen once, with just under 7% in the top ten. Sequencing was performed on peripheral blood, taken from a patient treated with radiotherapy plus ipilimumab. These receptors came from a human donor with non-small cell lung cancer that progressed on radiotherapy plus ipilimumab.

This chain uses TRBV5-6 with TRBJ2-7; D may be TRBD2 (5 bases). Per the germline V gene, CDR1 is SGHDT and CDR2 is YYEEEE. The CDR3 loop spans 14 amino acids. V lost 4 bases, J lost 5 bases, and 16 bases lay in between. The CDR3 here is CASSPLRAADEQYF. The CDR3 DNA is TGTGCCAGCAGCCCCCTGAGAGCGGCGGACGAGCAGTACTTC.

This clone was counted between two and nine times. The chain joins TRBV27 to TRBJ2-1; 8 bases align to TRBD1. This CDR3 comprises 18 residues. Germline V gene data show CDR1 as MNHEY and CDR2 as SMNVEV (reference sequence). With 0 bases clipped from V and 10 bases from J, the junction kept 17 bases outside the gene matches. CDR3 nucleotides: TGTGCCAGCAGTTTATCTTGGGGGCAGGGGGCTTGGGTTATCGAGCAGTTCTTC. Translation: CASSLSWGQGAWVIEQFF.

The V and J genes are TRBV4-1 and TRBJ2-3, with 9 bases lining up with TRBD2. CDR3 length: 17 residues. Germline loops: CDR1 MGHRA, CDR2 YSYEKL. V gave up 0 bases and J gave up 0 bases; unmatched junction bases: 4. The CDR3 is CASSQDTSGFSTDTQYF. CDR3 bases: TGCGCCAGCAGCCAAGATACTAGCGGGTTCAGCACAGATACGCAGTATTTT.

The chain joins TRBV2 to TRBJ2-7; D uncertain. CDR3 length: 14 amino acids. Between the trimmed V and J ends, which lost 8 bases and 0 bases, there was a span of 14 bases. From germline, CDR1 is SNHLY and CDR2 FYNNEI. The CDR3 protein is CASGSRRTSYEQYF. CDR3 DNA sequence: TGTGCCAGCGGGTCCCGGCGCACCTCCTACGAGCAGTACTTC.

J is TRBJ2-1 and V is TRBV25-1, with D perhaps matching TRBD2 (6 bases). This CDR3 contains 15 residues. Germline values: CDR1 MGHDK, CDR2 SYGVNS. The V end lost 3 bases, the J end lost 10 bases, and 19 bases lay between the germline ends. The CDR3 nucleotides are TGTGCCAGCAGTGAGTCCGGGACTTTCCCCAAAGAGCAGTTCTTC. Translation gives CASSESGTFPKEQFF.

The genes are TRBV9 and TRBJ1-2; 7 nucleotides agree with TRBD1. CDR1 and CDR2 (germline): SGDLS, YYNGEE. V lost 8 bases to trimming and J lost 4 bases; unmatched junction nucleotides: 11. The length of the CDR3 is 14 residues. CDR3: CASDKGAGGYGYTF. Written as DNA, the CDR3 is TGTGCCAGTGACAAGGGGGCAGGAGGCTATGGCTACACCTTC.

The V call is TRBV27, the J call TRBJ2-5; D perhaps matches TRBD1 (6 bases). CDR1 and CDR2 (germline): MNHEY, SMNVEV (reference sequence). CDR3 length equals 13 residues. V was cut by 6 bases and J by 2 bases, with 10 bases left in between. The CDR3 spells CASSYREQETQYF. The CDR3 nucleotides are TGTGCCAGCAGCTACAGGGAACAAGAGACCCAGTACTTC.

The chain has TRBV27 and TRBJ1-2; no firm D call. The CDR3 has 14 residues. CDR1 and CDR2 from the germline V gene are MNHEY and SMNVEV (reference sequence). Trimming took 6 bases from V and 4 from J, leaving 15 bases between them. The CDR3 protein is CASRDRASFYGYTF. The CDR3 DNA is TGTGCCAGCAGGGATAGGGCCTCATTCTATGGCTACACCTTC.